This T cell receptor (beta chain) was identified during a study of cytomegalovirus exposure and HLA in healthy donors (TCRdb year 2017). Background on the whole study: According to an earlier analysis of 587 of the donors, some 170 million T cells yielded 90 million to 140 million unique TCR beta sequences and 276 Gb of sequence data. The study aimed to test whether signatures of past pathogen exposure could be identified by cataloging public T cell receptors. The study used immunosequencing to profile the T cell repertoires of about 670 subjects and linked those repertoires to cytomegalovirus serostatus. Along with the roughly 670-subject first cohort, a separate validation cohort of 120 different subjects was used. Class I and class II HLA loci were covered by the typing at four-digit resolution. Four to six DR-DQ haplotypes were handled as single units for association and clustering, since linkage in the cohort was strong. Donor age, sex, ethnicity and CMV serostatus were compiled together with the repertoire data. Every repertoire in the discovery cohort had been generated on one and the same sequencing platform. A later analysis re-analyzed previously published TCR beta repertoires from about 600 donors and added high-resolution HLA genotyping to study TCR occurrence patterns. In the later analysis, no new phenotypic data were used to find candidate immune exposures; instead, reliance was placed on TCR beta sequences and their occurrence across donors. To predict cytomegalovirus infection status, the study brought together high-throughput TCR immunosequencing, statistical association of individual TCRs with disease status, and machine learning. Across under 500 genotyped donors of the cohort, an average of about 240,000 unique TCR beta nucleotide sequences per donor were sequenced, and approximately 17% of those sequences were non-productive. The genetic ancestry cluster associated with self-reported Caucasian donors included roughly four fifths of the 398 genotyped donors. An earlier analysis of about 620 of the donors applied high-throughput TCR beta sequencing to assess whether each TCR beta V gene segment acted as functional or pseudogenic. A later genetic analysis took genome-wide SNP genotypes for about 60% of the roughly 670 donors and used that subset as a discovery cohort. An early release that covered roughly 600 HLA-typed donors contained about 300 gigabases of sequencing data and roughly 84 million unique TCR sequences. The number of typed donors differed by locus: roughly 629-630 for A, B, C, DRB1 and DQB1; approximately 520 for DQA1; roughly 600 for DPA1; and some 450 for DPB1.

The CDR3 runs 15 residues from the cysteine to the phenylalanine. This entry keeps only the CDR3 DNA: 45 bases, framed from base 1. CDR1 and CDR2, looked up from the germline V gene, are SGHDT and YYEEEE. V is pared back by 10 bases and J by 3 bases, with 23 bases lying between the germline termini. Paper-wide results and their limitations: Roughly uniform sequencing depth across donors was assumed in presence/absence analyses, although this assumption may not hold. A further reported finding was that TCR beta sequences accurately predicted the HLA-A and HLA-B alleles for most subjects in the first cohort. A group of highly shared sequence variants was considered likely to be a technical artifact of the sequencing pipeline. The earlier analysis of approximately 560 of the donors excluded about 16 rarely observed V segments, including chromosome 9 orphons, because counts were too low. Several of the top co-occurrence clusters appeared to be linked to parvovirus B19, influenza, CMV and Epstein-Barr virus, according to a later analysis. A later analysis found that TCR association rates varied across HLA loci, with DRB1 alleles showing the most associated TCRs and HLA-C alleles the fewest. The authors suggested that the approach could potentially be generalized to other disease states and immunological phenotypes. Some IMGT-functional V segments, including TRBV6-2 and TRBV6-3, could not be told apart with the 87-base-pair reads, so those segments were excluded. In a later analysis, HLA-associated TCR beta chains showed more clonal expansion and lower generation probabilities than non-associated chains that were equally common. V-gene and J-gene trimming of TCR beta chains was associated with a missense DCLRE1C variant in a later genetic analysis, and the association was replicated in an independent cohort. Cytomegalovirus status was reported to be diagnosed by the classifier with high specificity and sensitivity in both the original and validation cohorts. In vitro tests confirmed that a few of the cytomegalovirus-associated TCR beta chains recognize cytomegalovirus antigens. Linkage disequilibrium might explain the correlated functional status among segregating V segments, but an unknown experimental factor could not be ruled out. In an earlier analysis of some 550 of the donors, most TCR beta V segments were observed in productive rearrangements about 87% or about 30% of the time, broadly matching IMGT annotations. In this cohort, only TCR beta chains were sequenced, and detectable features were limited by the absence of alpha or paired-chain data. Specific HLA alleles were associated with 15,000 to 20,000 TCR beta sequences at a false discovery rate of 0.05 in a later analysis. Because some donors lacked HLA typing at each locus, the association tests relied only on the typed subset. In the study, about 150 TCR beta chains were listed as associated with cytomegalovirus. Across donors, most TCR sequences were observed very rarely, whereas some public TCRs were present in many individuals. Compared with the 666-donor mean, donors in an Asian-associated ancestry cluster had fewer N-insertions in productive TCRs, according to a later genetic analysis. Strong co-occurrence of HLA alleles, especially DR and DQ, made assigning TCR associations to individual alleles difficult. CMV serostatus was the only immune exposure information available for the cohort. Most CMV-associated TCR beta chains appeared to be HLA-restricted in a later analysis, and the HLA associations seemed to be driven largely by CMV exposure.

The cohort comprised several hundred healthy bone marrow donors. All cohort members were sampled while nominally healthy, although unrecorded immune exposures were likely present. The donor tested CMV seropositive and was one of the 289 seropositive cohort members. A peripheral blood sample was collected from each donor, and TCR beta sequencing was performed on peripheral blood mononuclear cells. The Qiagen DNeasy Blood Extraction Kit was used to extract genomic DNA from the blood cell samples. Remarks on this clone: It has no known antigen specificity. No quality values exist for individual bases; no much larger clone is one base distant.

The library was obtained by the immunoSEQ multiplex PCR assay. For the multiplex PCR, a mixture combining 60 forward primers for TCR Vbeta segments and 13 reverse primers for TCR Jbeta segments was used. The CDR3 region of rearranged TCR beta genes was amplified from genomic DNA with a multiplex PCR assay. The amplified TCR beta libraries were sequenced on the Illumina HiSeq System as 87-base-pair reads. On the authors' methods: In a later analysis, approximately 74 million unique TCR beta chains were counted across the roughly 670 repertoires, and roughly 11 million of these chains were shared by at least two donors. A nearest-neighbor algorithm error-corrected the raw reads and collapsed the reads into unique sequences, merging closely related sequences to remove PCR and sequencing errors. V, D and J gene segments were assigned by aligning CDR3 sequences to IMGT reference sequences. Each retained sequence needed at least a six-nucleotide match to both a V gene segment and a J gene segment. A rearrangement was called productive if the CDR3 had no stop codons and remained in frame with V and J, and every other rearrangement was called non-productive. Following IMGT convention, CDR3 was defined as the stretch from the second conserved V-encoded cysteine to the conserved J-encoded phenylalanine. The earlier analysis of 450 to 750 of the donors excluded any sequence lacking an unambiguous match to a single V gene segment. An earlier analysis of some 610 of the donors called V segments functional above 56.7% productive rearrangements and segregating when the between-donor standard deviation exceeded 5%. A statistical classification framework was built for diagnosing cytomegalovirus status from the catalog of TCR beta chain sequences. A later analysis assigned V and J genes by comparing TCR nucleotide sequences with IMGT/GENE-DB human TR gene sequences. In a later analysis, CDR3 sequences and most-parsimonious VDJ recombination scenarios were assigned using the TCRdist pipeline. In a later analysis, every TCR beta chain was defined by the combination of its CDR3 amino acid sequence and its V-gene family, and reads without a unique V-gene family were dropped. To address suspected cross-contamination and a sequencing artifact, a later analysis removed under 600 highly shared, low-generation-probability nucleotide sequences. For each public chain, a later analysis derived a clonal expansion index from normalized ranks of inferred template counts within each repertoire. In a later analysis, generation probabilities were computed with a VDJ recombination model fitted to out-of-frame rearrangements, and the resulting probabilities were checked against IGoR. In a later analysis, TCR-TCR, TCR-HLA and TCR-CMV co-occurrence was scored with hypergeometric tests, and a repertoire-size bias correction was applied to TCR pairs. In a later analysis, false discovery rates were estimated by permuting HLA or CMV assignments 20 times. In a later analysis, co-occurring TCRs were grouped using DBSCAN, with TCRdist sequence similarity added in when clustering inside HLA-allele-positive subsets. Co-occurrence clustering excluded repertoires with fewer than 30,000 or more than 120,000 public chains, plus five with anomalous nucleotide sharing. The immuneACCESS repertoire file appears here via TCRdb, limited to in-frame rearrangements. These files lack a portion of the clones; in checked studies, under half of the deficit traces to unresolved V genes, and the cause of the others is not known. The V and J calls and clone size come from that table; D and trimming were worked out from the DNA. This sample is represented by 110,000 or so clones; just under 70% of them were singletons. Roughly 5.5% of the sample comes from the top ten.

The source of this sequence is a woman in her 70s in good health and CMV-seropositive. The sequence is built from TRBV5-6 and TRBJ2-7; TRBD1 might be the D gene, on 6 matching bases. The sequenced material came from PBMCs. Here is the DNA: TGTGCCGCCAATCTTTCCAGGGGCTGGCGCTACGAGCAGTACTTC. It is translated as CAANLSRGWRYEQYF.